This T cell receptor beta chain was retrieved from a study of blood T cell repertoires in COVID-19. Sequencing used immunoSEQ multiplex PCR; TCRdb keeps in-frame clones, though not all of them. The repertoire has 180,000 or so clones, approximately 83% of them found once; the top ten carry around 13%. Categorization into cohorts depended on clinical history that participants reported. This CDR3 is 13 amino acids long. The V end was cut by 10 bases, the J end by 2 bases, with 11 bases between. In germline, CDR1 is MDHEN, CDR2 SYDVKM. Sequencing was performed on PBMCs or T cells enriched from blood (not recorded which). V gene TRBV28 combines with J gene TRBJ1-4, with a possible D match to TRBD1 (6 bases). The TCR was taken from a woman aged 55-75 years who had recovered from COVID-19. CDR3 amino acids: CAIGGHTNEKLFF. Written as DNA, the CDR3 is TGTGCCATAGGGGGACACACTAATGAAAAACTGTTTTTT.